The entry below describes one TCR beta chain. The data were obtained in a study of blood T cell repertoires in COVID-19. This CDR3 has 15 amino acids. The germline V and J ends were trimmed by 2 bases and 2 bases, with 16 bases remaining between them. The V gene's germline CDR1 is GTSNPN and CDR2 SVGIG (reference sequence). Profiling relied on immunoSEQ multiplex PCR, and the TCRdb table lists in-frame clones only, not all of them. The sample includes approximately 80,000 clones, approximately 85% of them seen just once. This chain uses TRBV30 with TRBJ2-7; no firm D call. The material sequenced was peripheral blood. The clonotype comes from a man in his fifties or sixties with active COVID-19. The chain's CDR3 is CAWSKFGGAAYEQYF. The DNA for the CDR3 is TGTGCCTGGAGTAAATTCGGTGGTGCCGCCTACGAGCAGTACTTC.